This T cell receptor (beta chain) was captured in a study of blood T cell repertoires in COVID-19. On the study more broadly: From T cells, B-cell-depleted T cells, or PBMCs came the material, which was cDNA or gDNA.

Study processing details: Researchers report that nucleated cell counts were estimated from reference gene primer amplification. Only in-frame clones appear in the TCRdb table, and some are missing; sequencing was by immunoSEQ multiplex PCR. That table is the source of V, J and clone size, and D and trimming were worked out from the DNA. The sample lists some 300,000 clones; 65% to 90% were seen once. The CDR3 totals 16 residues. Looked up from germline, CDR1 is KGHDR and CDR2 is SFDVKD. The trim removed 4 bases at V and 8 bases at J, leaving 13 bases unmatched. Specimen: PBMCs or T cells enriched from blood (not recorded which). This TCR was recovered from a man under 40 who had recovered from COVID-19. The chain joins TRBV24-1 to TRBJ2-1, with 7 nucleotides matching TRBD2. The CDR3 sequence is CATSDPGLGFTDEQFF. The CDR3 bases are TGTGCCACCAGTGACCCAGGACTAGGTTTTACGGATGAGCAGTTCTTC.